A selection of T cell receptor beta chains follows, all from one sample in a study of T cell responses to AZD1222 COVID-19 vaccine. Here immunoSEQ multiplex PCR was the method, and the copy in TCRdb shows in-frame clones only, minus some. The data hold about 110,000 clones, with around 89% observed a single time. The sequences come from peripheral blood, collected on day 0 of AZD1222 vaccination. All receptors derive from an adult in good health. Each CDR3 is given with its conserved first and last residue. D genes are given only for firm matches. Part of the rows lack a size; the others show once, few, many or a class for expanded clones.

cdr3_aa cdr3_nt j_call v_call d_call clone_size cdr3_length
CASSLVGRDTQYF TGTGCCAGCAGCTTAGTAGGACGCGATACGCAGTATTTT TRBJ2-3 TRBV7-2 - - 13
CASRTGGRYEQYF TGTGCCAGCAGGACAGGGGGACGCTACGAGCAGTACTTC TRBJ2-7 TRBV6-5 TRBD1 - 13
CASRRRGLADYNEQFF TGTGCCAGCAGACGCCGGGGACTAGCTGATTACAATGAGCAGTTCTTC TRBJ2-1 TRBV5-8 TRBD2 - 16
CASSQDEGIYYGYTF TGTGCCAGCAGCCAAGATGAGGGCATATACTATGGCTACACCTTC TRBJ1-2 TRBV4-2 - - 15
CASSERGINSEAFF TGTGCCAGCAGTGAGAGGGGGATAAACTCTGAAGCTTTCTTT TRBJ1-1 TRBV2 - once 14
CASLGLYNTEAFF TGTGCCAGCCTCGGACTTTACAACACTGAAGCTTTCTTT TRBJ1-1 TRBV2 - few 13
CASSDRGQGYEQFF TGTGCCAGCAGTGATCGGGGACAGGGGTATGAGCAGTTCTTC TRBJ2-1 TRBV25-1 TRBD1 few 14
CASGPTSNQPQHF TGTGCCAGCGGACCTACTAGCAATCAGCCCCAGCATTTT TRBJ1-5 TRBV7-9 - - 13
CASNHPGGGRDTQYF TGTGCCAGTAACCATCCCGGCGGCGGTAGAGATACGCAGTATTTT TRBJ2-3 TRBV19 - - 15
CASSPVADSWETQYF TGTGCCAGCTCACCAGTGGCGGACTCGTGGGAGACCCAGTACTTC TRBJ2-5 TRBV18 - - 15
CASSGQGNQPQHF TGTGCCAGCAGCGGACAGGGCAATCAGCCCCAGCATTTT TRBJ1-5 TRBV12-3/TRBV12-4 TRBD1 - 13
CASSEVEAGGRDTQYF TGTGCCAGCAGTGAAGTTGAAGCGGGAGGGCGGGATACGCAGTATTTT TRBJ2-3 TRBV6-1 TRBD2 few 16
CASSLSLQGSSYEQYF TGCGCCAGCAGCCTCTCATTACAGGGGAGCTCCTACGAGCAGTACTTC TRBJ2-7 TRBV4-1 TRBD1 - 16
CAWTTGTGATGELFF TGTGCCTGGACGACTGGGACAGGGGCGACCGGGGAGCTGTTTTTT TRBJ2-2 TRBV30 TRBD1 once 15
CASSQELASGSHEQFF TGTGCCAGCAGCCAAGAGCTGGCTAGCGGGAGTCATGAGCAGTTCTTC TRBJ2-1 TRBV4-2 TRBD2 - 16
CASSRAGRVNEKLFF TGTGCCAGCAGCCGCGCGGGACGAGTTAATGAAAAACTGTTTTTT TRBJ1-4 TRBV3-1/TRBV3-2 - - 15
CASSLAGGAIYEQYF TGCGCCAGCAGCTTGGCCGGCGGGGCCATCTACGAGCAGTACTTC TRBJ2-7 TRBV5-1 - - 15
CAISGSGDKTDTQYF TGTGCCATCAGTGGTTCAGGGGATAAGACAGATACGCAGTATTTT TRBJ2-3 TRBV10-3 - - 15
CASSYQNSGNTIYF TGTGCCAGCAGTTACCAAAACTCTGGAAACACCATATATTTT TRBJ1-3 TRBV6-5 - - 14
CASSRLAGDVEEQFF TGTGCCAGTAGTCGACTAGCGGGGGACGTAGAAGAGCAGTTCTTC TRBJ2-1 TRBV19 TRBD2 - 15
CASSSQTVMNTEAFF TGTGCCAGCAGCTCCCAAACAGTGATGAACACTGAAGCTTTCTTT TRBJ1-1 TRBV5-5 - - 15
CASSVQGGGNTIYF TGTGCCAGCAGCGTACAGGGTGGTGGAAACACCATATATTTT TRBJ1-3 TRBV9 - - 14
CASSMAGIGEQYF TGTGCCAGTAGTATGGCGGGAATTGGTGAGCAGTACTTC TRBJ2-7 TRBV19 - few 13
CASSRDYTNYGYTF TGTGCCAGCAGCAGGGACTACACTAACTATGGCTACACCTTC TRBJ1-2 TRBV5-6 - - 14
CASISGTTAGGNQPQHF TGTGCCAGCATATCCGGGACAACAGCCGGAGGCAATCAGCCCCAGCATTTT TRBJ1-5 TRBV28 - - 17
CASSVGLAGAYNEQFF TGCGCCAGCAGCGTGGGACTAGCGGGGGCCTACAATGAGCAGTTCTTC TRBJ2-1 TRBV5-1 TRBD2 - 16
CASSLRTGRRAEAFF TGTGCCAGCAGTCTGAGGACAGGCCGAAGGGCTGAAGCTTTCTTT TRBJ1-1 TRBV27 TRBD1 once 15
CASSSRQNSGNTIYF TGTGCCAGCAGCTCACGACAGAACTCTGGAAACACCATATATTTT TRBJ1-3 TRBV3-1/TRBV3-2 - - 15
CAWSVLTNTEAFF TGTGCCTGGAGTGTACTCACGAACACTGAAGCTTTCTTT TRBJ1-1 TRBV30 - - 13
CATMSQGGAGDTQYF TGTGCCACCATGTCCCAAGGGGGGGCGGGGGATACGCAGTATTTT TRBJ2-3 TRBV6-5 - - 15
CATSEPDRGREQFF TGTGCCACCAGTGAACCTGACAGGGGGCGGGAGCAGTTCTTC TRBJ2-1 TRBV24-1 TRBD1 once 14
CASSIGRGNGRDTQYF TGTGCCAGCAGTATCGGGCGGGGGAATGGGAGAGATACGCAGTATTTT TRBJ2-3 TRBV7-9 TRBD2 few 16
CAAGGGDSGNTIYF TGTGCCGCGGGGGGAGGGGACTCTGGAAACACCATATATTTT TRBJ1-3 TRBV10-3 - few 14
CASSFRTGDPYNEQFF TGTGCCAGCAGCTTCCGGACAGGTGACCCATACAATGAGCAGTTCTTC TRBJ2-1 TRBV11-3 TRBD1 - 16
CASSIRGQGNQPQHF TGTGCCAGTAGTATAAGAGGACAGGGGAATCAGCCCCAGCATTTT TRBJ1-5 TRBV19 TRBD1 - 15
CASSYPSKNTEAFF TGCGCCAGCAGCTACCCTTCGAAGAACACTGAAGCTTTCTTT TRBJ1-1 TRBV4-1 - - 14
CASSVSEVTTEAFF TGTGCCAGCAGCGTCTCGGAGGTGACCACTGAAGCTTTCTTT TRBJ1-1 TRBV7-9 - - 14
CASHRIGDYTEAFF TGCGCCAGCCATCGAATAGGGGATTATACGGAGGCTTTCTTT TRBJ1-1 TRBV5-1 - once 14
CASSSPSGGPYEQYF TGTGCCAGCAGCTCTCCTAGCGGAGGTCCCTACGAGCAGTACTTC TRBJ2-7 TRBV5-4 TRBD2 - 15
CASSGGGTGSYNEQFF TGTGCCAGCAGCGGAGGAGGGACAGGGAGCTACAATGAGCAGTTCTTC TRBJ2-1 TRBV9 TRBD1 - 16
CASSQGADTDTQYF TGTGCCAGCAGCCAAGGGGCGGACACAGATACGCAGTATTTT TRBJ2-3 TRBV4-2 - - 14
CASSLPGTSDYNEQFF TGCGCCAGCAGCTTGCCGGGGACTAGCGATTACAATGAGCAGTTCTTC TRBJ2-1 TRBV5-1 TRBD2 once 16
CASSLQGTSGNTIYF TGTGCCAGCAGCTTGCAGGGCACCTCTGGAAACACCATATATTTT TRBJ1-3 TRBV7-6 - - 15
CASSADRPEPQHF TGTGCCAGCTCAGCCGACAGGCCAGAGCCCCAGCATTTT TRBJ1-5 TRBV18 - - 13
CAWSFSGGSSYNEQFF TGTGCCTGGAGTTTTAGCGGGGGAAGCTCCTACAATGAGCAGTTCTTC TRBJ2-1 TRBV30 TRBD2 - 16
CASSQEGRVSQHAGYGYTF TGTGCCAGCAGCCAAGAAGGAAGGGTCTCACAGCATGCGGGCTATGGCTACACCTTC TRBJ1-2 TRBV4-2 - - 19
CAWSMNRGYEQYF TGTGCCTGGAGTATGAACAGGGGGTACGAGCAGTACTTC TRBJ2-7 TRBV30 TRBD1 - 13
CASRIAGGGGANVLTF TGTGCCAGCAGGATAGCGGGCGGAGGGGGGGCCAACGTCCTGACTTTC TRBJ2-6 TRBV5-4 TRBD2 - 16
CASSQAQGTAGYTF TGTGCCAGCAGCCAAGCCCAGGGGACCGCGGGCTACACCTTC TRBJ1-2 TRBV3-1/TRBV3-2 - - 14
CASSRRQWDPYEQYF TGTGCCAGCTCACGCAGACAGTGGGATCCCTACGAGCAGTACTTC TRBJ2-7 TRBV18 - - 15
CASSLGAMSQETQYF TGTGCCAGCAGCTTAGGCGCGATGTCCCAAGAGACCCAGTACTTC TRBJ2-5 TRBV11-2 - - 15
CAWSEITGTGNTIYF TGTGCCTGGAGTGAAATTACAGGGACTGGAAACACCATATATTTT TRBJ1-3 TRBV30 - once 15
CSVLNPDSNQPQHF TGCAGCGTCCTAAACCCGGACAGCAATCAGCCCCAGCATTTT TRBJ1-5 TRBV29-1 - - 14
CASSQTGMGANEQFF TGCGCCAGCAGCCAGACAGGGATGGGGGCCAATGAGCAGTTCTTC TRBJ2-1 TRBV5-1 TRBD1 - 15
CASSRDAGLGNGYTF TGCGCCAGCAGCCGGGACGCGGGCCTAGGGAATGGCTACACCTTC TRBJ1-2 TRBV5-1 - - 15